This T cell receptor beta chain was documented in a study of blood T cell repertoires in COVID-19. Study context: Sources were T cells, B-cell-depleted T cells, or PBMCs; the material itself was cDNA or gDNA.

Participants were placed into cohorts based on the clinical history they reported. A COVID-19 case had been met by exposed participants during the 2 weeks before study entry. Germline V gene sequence: CDR1 KGHSH, CDR2 LQKENI. This CDR3 spans 14 amino acids. J was trimmed by 7 bases and V by 3 bases; bases with no gene match: 3. Per the original data handling: Counts of nucleated cells, estimated from reference gene primer amplification, were obtained. Libraries were prepared by immunoSEQ multiplex PCR; TCRdb keeps only in-frame clonotypes and omits some of them. Clone size and V and J calls were adopted from that table, with D and trimming inferred from the DNA. This table has more than 350,000 clones, roughly 90% appearing once.

The chain joins TRBV18 to TRBJ1-6; the match to TRBD1 covers 7 bases. Sequencing input: PBMCs or T cells enriched from blood (not recorded which). The source of this sequence is a woman aged 18-29 years who had been exposed to COVID-19. CDR3 protein: CASSPDRQNSPLHF. The CDR3 coding sequence is TGTGCCAGCTCACCGGACAGGCAAAATTCACCCCTCCACTTT.